This TCR beta chain stems from a study of hypomethylating agent response in myelodysplastic syndrome listed by TCRdb under 2021. For context, the study as a whole: Patients were treated with the hypomethylating agents azacitidine (about 70% of the 11) or decitabine (3 of 11). Response was defined as complete response or hematologic improvement, and patients meeting neither criterion were classed as non-responders. TET2 mutation was identified most frequently, being present in 5 of 11 patients. A few patients did not respond, whereas six or seven responded with either complete response or hematologic improvement. Patients had a mean age of approximately 67 +/- 5.9 years, and a diploid cytogenetic profile was the most common. The cohort was composed of about 9 male and a couple of female myelodysplastic syndrome patients. The full study reports these points: The shared GLIPH2 clusters might recognize novel MDS antigens, but this possibility was not confirmed and requires experimental validation. No significant change in richness, rarefaction diversity or clonality was detected after hypomethylating agent treatment, either across all patients or within response groups. Only around 12 patients were analyzed, so the study cohort was small. Novel clonotypes emerged more often in responders, while non-responders showed more contracted clonotypes after treatment. Age matching of healthy control donors to MDS patients was not performed, and the MDS versus healthy comparison could have been impacted by this lack of age matching.

Bulk bone marrow was analyzed without sorting T-cell subsets. Immunosequencing of the TCR beta CDR3 regions was performed on bone marrow from roughly 10 myelodysplastic syndrome patients before and after hypomethylating agent therapy. Each patient contributed a baseline bone marrow plus two to three bone marrows at different post-treatment timepoints for longitudinal repertoire tracking. Genomic DNA was isolated from whole bone marrow, and DNA quality was assessed with TapeStation, NanoDrop OneC and PicoGreen assays. This clone was seen a handful of times. Which antigen it targets is not known. No base qualities exist here, and no much larger clone lies one base off it. Libraries were made using the immunoSEQ multiplex PCR assay. Survey resolution was applied, with two replicates of around 200 ng each being run for a total of about 400 ng of DNA per sample. Using multiplex PCR primers aimed at V and J genes, the hsTCRB kit picked up rearranged TCRB sequences in genomic DNA. The first PCR used the QIAGEN Multiplex PCR Kit for 25 to 35 cycles to amplify the CDR3 region. An approximately 8-cycle second PCR added sample barcodes and Illumina adapters to each replicate. Pooled libraries were quantified using a QuantStudio 6 and the KAPA library quantification kit. Around 14 pM of pooled libraries was sequenced on an Illumina MiSeq using 156-cycle single-end reads and a 15-cycle index read. Turning to the authors' computational methods: VDJdb annotation flagged about 1.7% of 150,000 to 200,000 unique clonotypes as previously reported viral-epitope-specific. The immunoSEQ Data Assistant and immunoSEQ Analyzer turned the raw reads into TCRB repertoires that were normalized and annotated. Clonotypes were analyzed with the immunarch R package version 0.6.5 and BioAnalyzer. Every repertoire was downsampled to the clone count of the smallest repertoire before richness was estimated. Clonotypes were classified as expanded, contracted or novel by Fisher's exact tests, with novel defined as zero frequency before treatment. GLIPH2 clustered significantly changed CDR3 beta sequences using simulation_depth=1000 and kmer_min_depth=3, excluding CDR3s shorter than five residues. TCRdb retrieved this table from immuneACCESS and kept in-frame rearrangements only. Not all clones are present; in checked studies, unresolved V genes account for under half, and no reason is known for the remainder. D and trimming were read from the DNA, whereas the V and J calls and clone size are those reported in that table. The sample has about 5,100 clones on record, approximately 81% of them singletons. The ten largest clones represent 16% of the sample.

In the germline V gene, CDR1 corresponds to SGHRS and CDR2 to YFSETQ. From the cysteine through the phenylalanine, the CDR3 covers 14 amino acids. CDR3 DNA is the only sequence kept; it has 42 bases, read in frame from the first base. The V and J ends are trimmed by 4 bases and 5 bases, leaving 14 bases between them. The rearranged chain carries TRBV5-1 and TRBJ2-3, and perhaps TRBD1 as D gene, on 6 matching bases. The TCR comes from a human donor with myelodysplastic syndrome. The starting material was bone marrow, obtained before or after starting hypomethylating agent treatment for myelodysplastic syndrome (not recorded which). The nucleotides read TGCGCCAGCAGCAATACCCAGGGGAGAGATACGCAGTATTTT. Its coded protein is CASSNTQGRDTQYF.